The rows below give T cell receptor beta chains drawn from one sample of a study of T-cell memory formation after mild COVID-19. TCRdb ran MiXCR on the 5' RACE reads and lists one entry per CDR3 protein. The sample holds under 450,000 distinct CDR3 sequences, approximately 14% seen once. The sample taken for sequencing was PBMCs or a T cell subset sorted from them (not recorded which). The receptors shown here come from a man younger than 35 who had mild COVID-19 (a few samples of this study predate the infection). Cell type and time point are not known. Each CDR3 is given with its conserved first and last residue.

>TRBV5-6|13
CASSLPGYTEAFF
>TRBV12-3/TRBV12-4|13
CASSRQENQPQHF
>TRBV2|14
CASAPTNSNQPQHF
>TRBV10-3|17
CAISVRSAAGGYNEQFF
>TRBV7-9|12
CASSLLWDEQYF
>TRBV11-2|15
CASSGLGGYPGELFF
>TRBV27|14
CASSLSVRGDEQFF
>TRBV28|14
CASSFRQLPDIQYF
>TRBV20-1|14
CSASPGGADTEAFF
>TRBV4-3|17
CASSQSGLGTGVETQYF
>TRBV29-1|11
CSVDEVGGYTF
>TRBV4-2|14
CASSQERRGNIQYF
>TRBV7-8|16
CASSLGTGGHNQPQHF
>TRBV13|13
CASRVGLSSEQFF
>TRBV6-2/TRBV6-3|13
CASSYQELETQYF
>TRBV7-2|16
CASSRYGTEPYNEQFF
>TRBV9|15
CASSVASGYYNEQFF
>TRBV5-1|13
CASSLGVGETQYF
>TRBV5-1|14
CASSWRGGGPEAFF
>TRBV29-1|15
CSVESGGAAYNEQFF
>TRBV9|16
CASSPSGVAGYNEQFF
>TRBV5-1|15
CASSFIPSPSYEQYF
>TRBV20-1|15
CSATGTGSQQRPQHF
>TRBV6-5|13
CASSYSVQETQYF
>TRBV12-5|16
CASGLAPGADNEKLFF
>TRBV2|13
CASSPGQMETQYF
>TRBV6-5|15
CASSYTGEHYNEQFF
>TRBV11-2|11
CASSLMDGYTF
>TRBV7-9|16
CASSPPGQGLNTEAFF
>TRBV19|12
CASWTATGELFF
>TRBV20-1|14
CSAAKGLAGETQYF
>TRBV9|14
CASSVRTGGETQYF
>TRBV27|14
CASSLGQKTGELFF
>TRBV18|17
CASSPPLAKSSYNEQFF
>TRBV14|16
CASSRKGGAGNYGYTF
>TRBV27|15
CASSLWAGDTGELFF
>TRBV7-8|13
CASSLAIDPKQFF
>TRBV10-3|14
CAISEAGMNTEAFF
>TRBV5-1|13
CASSLIQGYGYTF
>TRBV6-1|16
CASSEFEGLSDQPQHF
>TRBV11-2|12
CASSLQGSGYTF
>TRBV9|14
CASSVGFRGAEAFF
>TRBV5-1|13
CASSLGTSNLAFF
>TRBV6-5|12
CASSYSDNEQFF
>TRBV5-1|14
CASSLQGADSPLHF
>TRBV20-1|16
CSARTGLAGVRETQYF
>TRBV12-5|15
CASASDRVGTGELFF
>TRBV18|18
CASSRGGPVSWRTDIQYF
>TRBV6-5|16
CASSTSGSSGANVLTF
>TRBV29-1|12
CSVGSMNTEAFF
>TRBV28|13
CATVTSGGETQYF
>TRBV7-9|15
CASSLGAGGINEQFF
>TRBV20-1|14
CSARSQQGKAEAFF
>TRBV6-5|13
CASRARIKETQYF
>TRBV7-2|12
CASSLKGAEAFF
>TRBV7-2|15
CASSFPGQGVYEQYF
>TRBV12-3/TRBV12-4|17
CASSPGQGRKSGNTIYF
>TRBV20-1|16
CSARDPRRDSGHEQYF
>TRBV7-8|17
CASSLGQPSVMNTEAFF
>TRBV4-1|13
CASSQREVTEAFF